A selection of T cell receptor beta chains follows, all from one sample in a study of blood T cell repertoires in COVID-19. Only in-frame clones appear in the TCRdb table, and some are missing; sequencing was by immunoSEQ multiplex PCR. The sample lists tens of thousands of clones, roughly 80% occurring once. What was sequenced was peripheral blood. The receptors were gathered from a man aged 45-65 years with COVID-19, enrolled during active disease. The CDR3 runs from the conserved cysteine through the conserved F or W. Each record gives: J gene, clone size, V gene, CDR3 length, D gene, CDR3 protein, CDR3 DNA. A D gene is named only where the DNA matches it firmly. Clone size is shown for a subset of rows, as once, few, many or a class of expanded clone.

j_call: TRBJ2-7
clone_size: NA
v_call: TRBV9
cdr3_length: 15
d_call: TRBD2
cdr3_aa: CASSVGGTSGAEQYF
cdr3_nt: TGTGCCAGCAGCGTAGGAGGGACTAGCGGGGCCGAGCAGTACTTC

j_call: TRBJ1-2
clone_size: NA
v_call: TRBV6-1
cdr3_length: 15
d_call: NA
cdr3_aa: CASSEATASNYGYTF
cdr3_nt: TGTGCCAGCAGTGAAGCGACAGCTTCTAACTATGGCTACACCTTC

j_call: TRBJ1-3
clone_size: NA
v_call: TRBV5-5
cdr3_length: 17
d_call: NA
cdr3_aa: CASSSSLAGPSGNTIYF
cdr3_nt: TGTGCCAGCAGCTCGAGCCTGGCGGGGCCCTCTGGAAACACCATATATTTT

j_call: TRBJ1-1
clone_size: NA
v_call: TRBV5-1
cdr3_length: 12
d_call: NA
cdr3_aa: CASSKGDGEAFF
cdr3_nt: TGCGCCAGCAGCAAGGGGGACGGTGAAGCTTTCTTT

j_call: TRBJ2-7
clone_size: NA
v_call: TRBV6-6
cdr3_length: 15
d_call: TRBD1
cdr3_aa: CASRPPRDRHYEQYF
cdr3_nt: TGTGCCAGCAGGCCACCCCGGGACAGACACTACGAGCAGTACTTC

j_call: TRBJ1-6
clone_size: NA
v_call: TRBV30
cdr3_length: 15
d_call: TRBD1
cdr3_aa: CAWSVPGTVNSPLHF
cdr3_nt: TGTGCCTGGAGTGTACCCGGGACAGTCAATTCACCCCTCCACTTT

j_call: TRBJ1-1
clone_size: few
v_call: TRBV19
cdr3_length: 13
d_call: NA
cdr3_aa: CASSWGENTEAFF
cdr3_nt: TGTGCCAGTAGTTGGGGGGAAAACACTGAAGCTTTCTTT

j_call: TRBJ2-3
clone_size: NA
v_call: TRBV7-3
cdr3_length: 16
d_call: TRBD1
cdr3_aa: CASSLGAGGRVDTQYF
cdr3_nt: TGTGCCAGCAGCTTAGGGGCAGGGGGCCGTGTAGATACGCAGTATTTT

j_call: TRBJ2-7
clone_size: NA
v_call: TRBV5-3
cdr3_length: 18
d_call: TRBD2
cdr3_aa: CARSNTPGLAGEQDEQYF
cdr3_nt: TGTGCCAGAAGCAACACCCCGGGACTAGCGGGGGAGCAGGACGAGCAGTACTTC

j_call: TRBJ2-3
clone_size: NA
v_call: TRBV9
cdr3_length: 12
d_call: NA
cdr3_aa: CASSVATDTQYF
cdr3_nt: TGTGCCAGCAGCGTAGCAACAGATACGCAGTATTTT

j_call: TRBJ2-5
clone_size: NA
v_call: TRBV10-3
cdr3_length: 20
d_call: TRBD2
cdr3_aa: CAISEPRGLAGAESQETQYF
cdr3_nt: TGTGCCATCAGTGAGCCAAGGGGACTAGCGGGGGCTGAATCCCAAGAGACCCAGTACTTC

j_call: TRBJ2-3
clone_size: NA
v_call: TRBV2
cdr3_length: 21
d_call: TRBD2
cdr3_aa: CASSEDPGLAGGSSSTDTQYF
cdr3_nt: TGTGCCAGCAGTGAAGATCCGGGACTAGCGGGAGGCTCCTCTAGCACAGATACGCAGTATTTT

j_call: TRBJ1-1
clone_size: NA
v_call: TRBV11-3
cdr3_length: 14
d_call: NA
cdr3_aa: CASSSSEGNAEAFF
cdr3_nt: TGTGCCAGCAGCTCCTCCGAGGGTAACGCTGAAGCTTTCTTT

j_call: TRBJ2-3
clone_size: NA
v_call: TRBV7-9
cdr3_length: 12
d_call: NA
cdr3_aa: CASSKLLDTQYF
cdr3_nt: TGTGCCAGCAGCAAACTCTTGGATACGCAGTATTTT

j_call: TRBJ2-2
clone_size: NA
v_call: TRBV29-1
cdr3_length: 16
d_call: TRBD1
cdr3_aa: CSVEAHTGVGTGELFF
cdr3_nt: TGCAGCGTTGAAGCCCACACAGGGGTTGGCACCGGGGAGCTGTTTTTT

j_call: TRBJ2-5
clone_size: NA
v_call: TRBV5-1
cdr3_length: 12
d_call: NA
cdr3_aa: CASSLTGETQYF
cdr3_nt: TGCGCCAGCAGCTTAACGGGAGAGACCCAGTACTTC

j_call: TRBJ1-2
clone_size: NA
v_call: TRBV19
cdr3_length: 15
d_call: NA
cdr3_aa: CASSIGGIQGAGYTF
cdr3_nt: TGTGCCAGTAGTATAGGAGGTATTCAGGGCGCTGGCTACACCTTC

j_call: TRBJ1-2
clone_size: few
v_call: TRBV30
cdr3_length: 14
d_call: TRBD1
cdr3_aa: CAWSTRQGWYGYTF
cdr3_nt: TGTGCCTGGAGTACGCGACAGGGGTGGTATGGCTACACCTTC

j_call: TRBJ1-1
clone_size: NA
v_call: TRBV4-2
cdr3_length: 15
d_call: NA
cdr3_aa: CASSQPGVVNTEAFF
cdr3_nt: TGTGCCAGCAGCCAACCAGGGGTAGTGAACACTGAAGCTTTCTTT

j_call: TRBJ2-3
clone_size: NA
v_call: TRBV11-2
cdr3_length: 14
d_call: NA
cdr3_aa: CASSSGLHTDTQYF
cdr3_nt: TGTGCCAGCAGCTCAGGACTCCACACAGATACGCAGTATTTT

j_call: TRBJ2-5
clone_size: NA
v_call: TRBV5-1
cdr3_length: 13
d_call: NA
cdr3_aa: CASSGGAVETQYF
cdr3_nt: TGCGCCAGCAGCGGAGGGGCGGTCGAGACCCAGTACTTC

j_call: TRBJ1-6
clone_size: NA
v_call: TRBV3-1/TRBV3-2
cdr3_length: 15
d_call: NA
cdr3_aa: CASSQDLVGDSPLHF
cdr3_nt: TGTGCCAGCAGCCAAGATCTTGTGGGCGATTCACCCCTCCACTTT

j_call: TRBJ1-2
clone_size: NA
v_call: TRBV4-1
cdr3_length: 14
d_call: TRBD1
cdr3_aa: CASSQEDRLYGYTF
cdr3_nt: TGCGCCAGCAGCCAAGAGGACAGGCTTTATGGCTACACCTTC

j_call: TRBJ2-1
clone_size: NA
v_call: TRBV19
cdr3_length: 15
d_call: NA
cdr3_aa: CASSIGGRVRNEQFF
cdr3_nt: TGTGCCAGTAGTATCGGAGGGAGAGTAAGGAATGAGCAGTTCTTC

j_call: TRBJ1-6
clone_size: few
v_call: TRBV19
cdr3_length: 14
d_call: NA
cdr3_aa: CASSISPSGSPLHF
cdr3_nt: TGTGCCAGTAGTATCTCACCTTCAGGGTCACCCCTCCACTTT

j_call: TRBJ1-1
clone_size: few
v_call: TRBV7-3
cdr3_length: 13
d_call: NA
cdr3_aa: CASSSQMNTEAFF
cdr3_nt: TGTGCCAGCAGCTCACAGATGAACACTGAAGCTTTCTTT

j_call: TRBJ2-5
clone_size: once
v_call: TRBV4-1
cdr3_length: 13
d_call: NA
cdr3_aa: CASSQFAGETQYF
cdr3_nt: TGCGCCAGCAGCCAATTTGCCGGAGAGACCCAGTACTTC

j_call: TRBJ1-1
clone_size: NA
v_call: TRBV5-1
cdr3_length: 13
d_call: NA
cdr3_aa: CASSFRQNTEAFF
cdr3_nt: TGCGCCAGCAGCTTTCGACAGAACACTGAAGCTTTCTTT

j_call: TRBJ2-5
clone_size: NA
v_call: TRBV5-1
cdr3_length: 18
d_call: NA
cdr3_aa: CASSFGRADRSRQETQYF
cdr3_nt: TGCGCCAGCAGCTTCGGTCGGGCCGACAGAAGCCGTCAAGAGACCCAGTACTTC

j_call: TRBJ2-7
clone_size: NA
v_call: TRBV6-5
cdr3_length: 14
d_call: TRBD2
cdr3_aa: CASSPGGPPGEQYF
cdr3_nt: TGTGCCAGCAGTCCGGGAGGGCCACCCGGAGAGCAGTACTTC

j_call: TRBJ2-7
clone_size: NA
v_call: TRBV19
cdr3_length: 13
d_call: NA
cdr3_aa: CASSSSQDYEQYF
cdr3_nt: TGTGCCAGTAGTAGCTCACAGGACTACGAGCAGTACTTC

j_call: TRBJ2-7
clone_size: once
v_call: TRBV5-5
cdr3_length: 14
d_call: NA
cdr3_aa: CASSPRTQSYEQYF
cdr3_nt: TGTGCCAGCAGCCCTCGGACTCAATCCTACGAGCAGTACTTC

j_call: TRBJ2-3
clone_size: NA
v_call: TRBV13
cdr3_length: 14
d_call: NA
cdr3_aa: CASSLGQGMDTQYF
cdr3_nt: TGTGCCAGCAGCTTAGGACAGGGAATGGATACGCAGTATTTT

j_call: TRBJ2-1
clone_size: NA
v_call: TRBV24-1
cdr3_length: 15
d_call: NA
cdr3_aa: CATSQRGADASEQFF
cdr3_nt: TGTGCCACCAGTCAACGGGGGGCCGACGCCTCTGAGCAGTTCTTC

j_call: TRBJ1-5
clone_size: NA
v_call: TRBV4-1
cdr3_length: 16
d_call: NA
cdr3_aa: CASSQAGGGGHQPQHF
cdr3_nt: TGCGCCAGCAGCCAAGCGGGCGGCGGGGGACATCAGCCCCAGCATTTT

j_call: TRBJ1-4
clone_size: NA
v_call: TRBV7-2
cdr3_length: 15
d_call: NA
cdr3_aa: CASSLVSIPGEKLFF
cdr3_nt: TGTGCCAGCAGCTTAGTATCCATCCCGGGGGAAAAACTGTTTTTT

j_call: TRBJ2-5
clone_size: NA
v_call: TRBV4-1
cdr3_length: 14
d_call: TRBD2
cdr3_aa: CASSQGGREETQYF
cdr3_nt: TGCGCCAGCAGCCAAGGCGGGAGAGAAGAGACCCAGTACTTC

j_call: TRBJ2-7
clone_size: once
v_call: TRBV3-1/TRBV3-2
cdr3_length: 15
d_call: NA
cdr3_aa: CASSPRVGHSKEQYF
cdr3_nt: TGTGCCAGCAGCCCAAGGGTCGGACACTCTAAAGAGCAGTACTTC

j_call: TRBJ1-5
clone_size: NA
v_call: TRBV6-6
cdr3_length: 14
d_call: TRBD1
cdr3_aa: CASSQDRGNQPQHF
cdr3_nt: TGTGCCAGCTCACAAGACAGGGGGAATCAGCCCCAGCATTTT

j_call: TRBJ1-5
clone_size: NA
v_call: TRBV18
cdr3_length: 15
d_call: TRBD1
cdr3_aa: CASSPRTGGEQPQHF
cdr3_nt: TGTGCCAGCTCACCTCGGACAGGGGGCGAGCAGCCCCAGCATTTT

j_call: TRBJ2-1
clone_size: NA
v_call: TRBV9
cdr3_length: 13
d_call: NA
cdr3_aa: CASSPMTGSEQFF
cdr3_nt: TGTGCCAGCAGCCCAATGACTGGTAGTGAGCAGTTCTTC

j_call: TRBJ2-7
clone_size: NA
v_call: TRBV9
cdr3_length: 14
d_call: NA
cdr3_aa: CASSVASFSYEQYF
cdr3_nt: TGTGCCAGCAGCGTAGCGTCCTTTTCCTACGAGCAGTACTTC

j_call: TRBJ2-1
clone_size: NA
v_call: TRBV5-5
cdr3_length: 10
d_call: NA
cdr3_aa: CASSPEGQFF
cdr3_nt: TGTGCCAGCAGCCCGGAGGGGCAGTTCTTC

j_call: TRBJ1-2
clone_size: NA
v_call: TRBV2
cdr3_length: 14
d_call: TRBD1
cdr3_aa: CASSAGTGSDGYTF
cdr3_nt: TGTGCCAGCAGTGCCGGGACAGGGAGTGATGGCTACACCTTC

j_call: TRBJ2-3
clone_size: NA
v_call: TRBV11-3
cdr3_length: 15
d_call: TRBD1
cdr3_aa: CASSLSGGSTDTQYF
cdr3_nt: TGTGCCAGCAGCCTTTCAGGGGGAAGCACAGATACGCAGTATTTT

j_call: TRBJ2-3
clone_size: NA
v_call: TRBV11-1
cdr3_length: 16
d_call: TRBD2
cdr3_aa: CASSPSERGAGGTQYF
cdr3_nt: TGTGCCAGCAGCCCGTCCGAGCGGGGGGCGGGGGGTACGCAGTATTTT